This record concerns one T cell receptor beta chain sequence. Assay: immunoSEQ multiplex PCR; the TCRdb copy retains only in-frame clones and omits some. The table lists just over 80,000 clones, around 90% of them singletons. The data were obtained in a study of T cell responses to AZD1222 COVID-19 vaccine. Study-wide context: Second-dose schedules of about 4 or about 12 weeks were combined.

With 9 bases removed from V and 5 bases from J, the gap between germline ends came to 20 bases. Germline CDR1 SGHNT, CDR2 YENEEA. There are 15 residues in the CDR3. The receptor was derived from an adult in good health. Material: peripheral blood, obtained on day 0 of AZD1222 vaccination. This sequence joins TRBV11-3 and TRBJ1-3, with D maybe TRBD1 (6 bases). CDR3: CASSFSGESRNTIYF. The DNA for the CDR3 is TGTGCCAGTTCATTCTCAGGGGAAAGCCGAAACACCATATATTTT.